Sequencing of this T cell receptor (beta chain) was carried out in a study of blood T cell repertoires in COVID-19. Study-wide context: COVID-19 samples, acute and convalescent, were from the United States, Italy and Spain. T cells, B-cell-depleted T cells, or PBMCs provided the cDNA or gDNA that served as material.

Germline CDR1 and CDR2: SNHLY and FYNNEI. Trimming shortened V by 4 bases and J by 2 bases, and 13 bases separated the two germline ends. CDR3 size: 15 residues. This clone was found once. Methods used by the authors: Reference gene primer amplification gave estimated nucleated cell counts. Repertoires were generated with immunoSEQ multiplex PCR, while TCRdb's copy carries only in-frame clones and drops some. V and J calls and clone size are given by that table; D and trimming were obtained from the DNA. The repertoire holds some 100,000 clones, with roughly nine tenths as singletons. The rearrangement uses TRBV2 and TRBJ2-3, with a tentative D call TRBD1 (6 bases). This TCR came from a man aged 55 to 70 with acute or convalescent COVID-19. Sequenced material: peripheral blood. The DNA for the CDR3 is TGTGCCAGCAGTGCTACAGGGTTCAACACAGATACGCAGTATTTT. It is translated as CASSATGFNTDTQYF.